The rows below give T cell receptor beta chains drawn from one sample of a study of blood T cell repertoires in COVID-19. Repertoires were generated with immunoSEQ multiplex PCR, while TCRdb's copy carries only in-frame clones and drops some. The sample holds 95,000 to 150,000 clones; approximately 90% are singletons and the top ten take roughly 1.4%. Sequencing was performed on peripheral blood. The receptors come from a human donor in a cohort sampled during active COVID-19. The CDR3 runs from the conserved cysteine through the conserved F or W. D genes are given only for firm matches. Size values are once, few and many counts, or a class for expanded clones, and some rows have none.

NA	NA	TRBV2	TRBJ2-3	TGTGCCACTGCGACTTCAACAAACACAGATACGCAGTATTTT	CATATSTNTDTQYF
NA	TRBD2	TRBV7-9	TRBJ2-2	TGTGCCAGCAGCTTTTTGGCGGGAGGGCCGAGCACCGGGGAGCTGTTTTTT	CASSFLAGGPSTGELFF
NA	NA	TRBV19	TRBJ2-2	TGTGCCAGTAACGAACGACTTGGGGAGCTGTTTTTT	CASNERLGELFF
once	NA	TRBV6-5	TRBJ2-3	TGTGCCAGCACGGTACCGCTCGGAGATACGCAGTATTTT	CASTVPLGDTQYF
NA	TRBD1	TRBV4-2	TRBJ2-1	TGTGCCAGCAGCCAAGGACAGGGGAACAATGAGCAGTTCTTC	CASSQGQGNNEQFF
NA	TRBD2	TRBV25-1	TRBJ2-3	TGTGCCAGCACGACTAGCGGGGGTGGCACAGATACGCAGTATTTT	CASTTSGGGTDTQYF
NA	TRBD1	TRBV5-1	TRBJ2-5	TGCGCCAGCAGCTCGACAGGGAGAGAAGAGACCCAGTACTTC	CASSSTGREETQYF
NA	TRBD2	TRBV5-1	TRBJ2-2	TGCGCCAGTTTACCGCGAGGACTAGCGGGAGGCACCGGGGAGCTGTTTTTT	CASLPRGLAGGTGELFF
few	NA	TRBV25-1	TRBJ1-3	TGTGCCAGCAGTGAACCTGGACAGGGAAACACCATATATTTT	CASSEPGQGNTIYF
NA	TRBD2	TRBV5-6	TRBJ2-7	TGTGCCAGCAGCATAGGACTAGCGAGCTCCTACGAGCAGTACTTC	CASSIGLASSYEQYF
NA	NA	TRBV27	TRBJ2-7	TGTGCCAGCAGTAGAAGACAGGCATACGAGCAGTACTTC	CASSRRQAYEQYF
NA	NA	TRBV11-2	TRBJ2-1	TGTGCCAGCAGCTTAGATCTGGGCGGGCCTCGCTCCTACAATGAGCAGTTCTTC	CASSLDLGGPRSYNEQFF
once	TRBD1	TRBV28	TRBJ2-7	TGTGCCAGCTTGCAGGGGGCGCCGTACGAGCAGTACTTC	CASLQGAPYEQYF
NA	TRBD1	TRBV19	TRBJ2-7	TGTGCCAGTAGTACCGCCATTAGGACAGGGCCCTACGAGCAGTACTTC	CASSTAIRTGPYEQYF
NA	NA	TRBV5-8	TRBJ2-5	TGTGCCAGCAGCTCGCCTTTCGGAGGGCAAGAGACCCAGTACTTC	CASSSPFGGQETQYF
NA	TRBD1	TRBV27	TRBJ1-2	TGTGCCAGCAGGCGACCCGGGACAGAAAAAAACTATGGCTACACCTTC	CASRRPGTEKNYGYTF
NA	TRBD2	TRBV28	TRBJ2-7	TGTGCCAGCAGTTTACTGCCTAGCGGATCCTACGAGCAGTACTTC	CASSLLPSGSYEQYF
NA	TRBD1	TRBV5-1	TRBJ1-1	TGCGCCAGCAGCTTGGACAGGGGTGGCACTGAAGCTTTCTTT	CASSLDRGGTEAFF
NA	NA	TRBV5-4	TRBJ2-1	TGTGCCAGCAGCTCGGGGAACAATGAGCAGTTCTTC	CASSSGNNEQFF
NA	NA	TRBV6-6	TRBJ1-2	TGTGCCAGCAGTTACTCCCCCTTGACGGGGGGGCAAGACACCTTC	CASSYSPLTGGQDTF
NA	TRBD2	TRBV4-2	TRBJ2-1	TGTGCCAGCAGCCAAGAGGGGACTAGCGGGAGTTGGTATGAGCAGTTCTTC	CASSQEGTSGSWYEQFF
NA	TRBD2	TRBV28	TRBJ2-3	TGTGCCAGCAGTTTTAACGGACTAGCGGGAGGCACAGATACGCAGTATTTT	CASSFNGLAGGTDTQYF
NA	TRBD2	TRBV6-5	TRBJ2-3	TGTGCCAGCAGACCAGCGGGAGGGCGGGCAGATACGCAGTATTTT	CASRPAGGRADTQYF
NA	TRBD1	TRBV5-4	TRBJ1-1	TGTGCCAGCAGCTTGGCAGGACAGGGGGCCGCGAACACTGAAGCTTTCTTT	CASSLAGQGAANTEAFF
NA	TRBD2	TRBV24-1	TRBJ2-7	TGTGCCACCCAAGAGACTAGCGGGTCCTACGAGCAGTACTTC	CATQETSGSYEQYF
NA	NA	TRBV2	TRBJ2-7	TGTGCCAGCAGTGTCCTCGAGCAGTACTTC	CASSVLEQYF
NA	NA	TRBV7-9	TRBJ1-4	TGTGCCAGCAGTAACTCGGGAGGTGGGGATGAAAAACTGTTTTTT	CASSNSGGGDEKLFF
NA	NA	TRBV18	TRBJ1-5	TGTGCCAGCTCCTATACAGGGCGTGATCAGCCCCAGCATTTT	CASSYTGRDQPQHF
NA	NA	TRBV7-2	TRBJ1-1	TGTGCCAGCAGCAGGGGGGGTACGAACACTGAAGCTTTCTTT	CASSRGGTNTEAFF
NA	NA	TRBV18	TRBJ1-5	TGTGCCAGCTCACCCGGCAGGGAGGGTCAGCCCCAGCATTTT	CASSPGREGQPQHF
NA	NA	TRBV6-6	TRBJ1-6	TGTGCCAGCAGCCAACAGAGCTCCTATAATTCACCCCTCCACTTT	CASSQQSSYNSPLHF
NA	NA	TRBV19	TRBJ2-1	TGTGCCAGTAGTCCACCTGTGGCCTTCAATGAGCAGTTCTTC	CASSPPVAFNEQFF
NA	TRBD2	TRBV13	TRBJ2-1	TGTGCCAGCAGCTTGGGGACTAGCGGGGGGAAGCAGTTCTTC	CASSLGTSGGKQFF
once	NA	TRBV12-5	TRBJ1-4	TGTGCTAGTGGTTTGGGACATAATGAAAAACTGTTTTTT	CASGLGHNEKLFF
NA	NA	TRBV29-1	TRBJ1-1	TGCAGCGTCCTCGACACTGAAGCTTTCTTT	CSVLDTEAFF
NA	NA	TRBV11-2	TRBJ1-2	TGTGCCAGCAGCTTAGGCGGGACCCGCTACACCTTC	CASSLGGTRYTF
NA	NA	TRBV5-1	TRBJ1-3	TGCGCCAGCAGCCCTTGGACATACAGCTCTGGAAACACCATATATTTT	CASSPWTYSSGNTIYF
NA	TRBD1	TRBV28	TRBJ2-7	TGTGCCAGCAGTTTAAATCGAGGGGGCGACTACGAGCAGTACTTC	CASSLNRGGDYEQYF
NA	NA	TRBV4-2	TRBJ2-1	TGTGCCAGCAGCCAGGGGAGTGTGCAGTTCTTC	CASSQGSVQFF
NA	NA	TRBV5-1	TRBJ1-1	TGCGCCAGCAGCAACGGACAGTACTCTGAAGCTTTCTTT	CASSNGQYSEAFF
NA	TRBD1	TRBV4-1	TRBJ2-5	TGCGCCAGCAGCCAAGGGAGACAGGGCAGCCAAGAGACCCAGTACTTC	CASSQGRQGSQETQYF
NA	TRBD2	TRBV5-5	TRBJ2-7	TGTGCCAGCAGCTTAAGCGGGGGGACTGCCTACGAGCAGTACTTC	CASSLSGGTAYEQYF
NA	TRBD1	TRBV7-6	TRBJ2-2	TGTGCCAGCAGCTTAGGACAGGGGGCAGCCGGGGAGCTGTTTTTT	CASSLGQGAAGELFF
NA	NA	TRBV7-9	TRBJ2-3	TGTGCCAGCAGCGGTCATAGCGAGGCCCCAAGGTGGACGCAGTATTTT	CASSGHSEAPRWTQYF
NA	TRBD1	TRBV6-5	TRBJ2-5	TGTGCCAGCACCGAGAACAGGGGCCAAGAGACCCAGTACTTC	CASTENRGQETQYF
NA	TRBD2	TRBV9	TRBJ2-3	TGTGCCAGCAGCGTAGGGCAAGCGGGGACCACAGATACGCAGTATTTT	CASSVGQAGTTDTQYF
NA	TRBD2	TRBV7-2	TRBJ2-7	TGTGCCAGCAGCCGCCTACTATGGGCTAGCGGGAGGGCAGGGTACGAGCAGTACTTC	CASSRLLWASGRAGYEQYF
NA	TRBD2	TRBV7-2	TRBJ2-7	TGTGCCAGCAGCTCCCCCGGGGCGGGGGGTCGTCGATCCTACGAGCAGTACTTC	CASSSPGAGGRRSYEQYF
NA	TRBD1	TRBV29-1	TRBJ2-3	TGCAGCGTTGGGGGACAGGGGGCTTCTCCGAATACGCAGTATTTT	CSVGGQGASPNTQYF
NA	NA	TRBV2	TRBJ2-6	TGTGCCAGCAGCACAGGGCAGGCTGGGGCCAACGTCCTGACTTTC	CASSTGQAGANVLTF
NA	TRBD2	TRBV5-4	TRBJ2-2	TGTGCCAGCAACCTACGGCGGGGGGGCGTGCCCGGGGAGCTGTTTTTT	CASNLRRGGVPGELFF
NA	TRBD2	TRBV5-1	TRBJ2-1	TGCGCCAGCAGCTTGGGGAGACTAGCGGGTCAGTCCTACAATGAGCAGTTCTTC	CASSLGRLAGQSYNEQFF
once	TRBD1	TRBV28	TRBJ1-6	TGTGCCAGCACCCATGGGGACAGGGTCGATAATTCACCCCTCCACTTT	CASTHGDRVDNSPLHF
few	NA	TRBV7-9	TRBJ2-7	TGTGCCAGCAGCCCCTCCAACCGGGGAGGAGGCGAGCAGTACTTC	CASSPSNRGGGEQYF
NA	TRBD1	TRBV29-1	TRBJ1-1	TGCAGCGTTGAAGAGGGGGACAGGGTCACTGAAGCTTTCTTT	CSVEEGDRVTEAFF